This TCR beta chain was found in a study of a mutant IDH1 vaccine in newly diagnosed glioma. Whole-study context: The therapy given earlier, which was standard therapy, consisted of radiotherapy, temozolomide, or both, and most of the patients received both.

This clone was seen a few times. Specified time point: baseline, week 1 (first vaccination visit). Treatment meaning: pre-vaccination baseline after standard-of-care therapy. The germline V and J ends were trimmed by 0 bases and 1 base, with 4 bases remaining between them. The CDR3 covers 13 residues. Germline V gene lookup returns CDR1 GTSNPN and CDR2 SVGIG (reference sequence). Repertoires were generated with immunoSEQ multiplex PCR, while TCRdb's copy carries only in-frame clones and drops some. The sample lists 70,000 to 95,000 clones, about 80% occurring once. This sequence joins TRBV30 and TRBJ1-3; D is undetermined. The sequence was obtained from a man aged 35 to 55 with glioma. Some clones in this sample may be carry-over from other donors' samples. The sample consisted of PBMCs, taken from a glioma patient treated with radiotherapy, temozolomide or both. The CDR3 DNA follows: TGTGCCTGGAGTGTGAAGTCTGGAAACACCATATATTTT. This encodes CAWSVKSGNTIYF.